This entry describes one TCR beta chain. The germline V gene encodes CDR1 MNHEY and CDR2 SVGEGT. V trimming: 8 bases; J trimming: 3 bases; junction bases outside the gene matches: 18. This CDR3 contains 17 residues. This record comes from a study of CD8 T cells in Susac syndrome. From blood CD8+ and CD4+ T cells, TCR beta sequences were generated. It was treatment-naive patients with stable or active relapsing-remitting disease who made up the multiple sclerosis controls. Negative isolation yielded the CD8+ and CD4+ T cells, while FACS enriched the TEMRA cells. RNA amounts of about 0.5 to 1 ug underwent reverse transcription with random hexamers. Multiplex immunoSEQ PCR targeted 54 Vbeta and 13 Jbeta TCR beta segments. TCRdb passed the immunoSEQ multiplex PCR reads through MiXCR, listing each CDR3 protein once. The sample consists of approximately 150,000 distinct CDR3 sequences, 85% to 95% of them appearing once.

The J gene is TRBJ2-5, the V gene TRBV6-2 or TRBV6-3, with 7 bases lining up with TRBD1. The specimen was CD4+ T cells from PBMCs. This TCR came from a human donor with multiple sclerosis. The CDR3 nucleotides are TGTGCCAGCGAACTGGATTGGACAGGACCTGGGAAAGAGACCCAGTACTTC. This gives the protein CASELDWTGPGKETQYF.